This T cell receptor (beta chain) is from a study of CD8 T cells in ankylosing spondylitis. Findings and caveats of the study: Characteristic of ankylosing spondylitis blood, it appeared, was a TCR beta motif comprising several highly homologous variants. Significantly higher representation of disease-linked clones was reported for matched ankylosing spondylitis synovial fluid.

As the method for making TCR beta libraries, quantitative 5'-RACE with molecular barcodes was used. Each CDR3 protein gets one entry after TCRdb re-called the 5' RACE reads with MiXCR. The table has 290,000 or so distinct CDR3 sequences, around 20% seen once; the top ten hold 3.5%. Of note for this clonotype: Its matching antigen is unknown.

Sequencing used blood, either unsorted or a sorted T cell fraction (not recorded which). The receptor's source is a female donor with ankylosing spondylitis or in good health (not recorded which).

DNA of the CDR3: TGCAGTGCTAGAGATAGAGGAGAGACCCAGTACTTC. This gives the protein CSARDRGETQYF. This rearrangement joins TRBV20-1 to TRBJ2-5; no reliable D call. This CDR3 comprises 12 residues. Germline lookup yields CDR1 DFQATT and CDR2 SNEGSKA (reference sequence). The V end lost 0 bases, the J end lost 4 bases, and 6 bases lay between the germline ends.